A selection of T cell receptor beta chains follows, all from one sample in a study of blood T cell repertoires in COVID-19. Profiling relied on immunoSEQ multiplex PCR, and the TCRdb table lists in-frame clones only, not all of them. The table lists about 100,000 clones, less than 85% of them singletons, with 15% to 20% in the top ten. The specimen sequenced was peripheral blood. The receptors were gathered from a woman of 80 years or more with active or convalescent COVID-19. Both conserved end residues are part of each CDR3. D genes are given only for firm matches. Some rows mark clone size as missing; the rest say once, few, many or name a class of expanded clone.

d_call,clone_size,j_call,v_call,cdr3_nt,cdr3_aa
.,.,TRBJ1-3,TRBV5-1,TGTGCCAGCAGCCGCGACAGGTCTGGAAACACCATATATTTT,CASSRDRSGNTIYF
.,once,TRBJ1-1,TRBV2,TGTGCCAGCACCGAGGGGGGGTTGGGCACTGAAGCTTTCTTT,CASTEGGLGTEAFF
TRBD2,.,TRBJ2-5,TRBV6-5,TGTGCCGCAGCGGGAGGGCGGGGGGAGACCCAGTACTTC,CAAAGGRGETQYF
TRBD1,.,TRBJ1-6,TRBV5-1,TGTGCCAGCAGCTTGAGTTGGGACAGGGAGCTCCACTTT,CASSLSWDRELHF
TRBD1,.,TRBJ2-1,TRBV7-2,TGTGCCAGCAGCTTGAGAGGGGGCAGCTACAATGAGCAGTTCTTC,CASSLRGGSYNEQFF
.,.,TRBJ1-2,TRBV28,TGTGCCAGCAGTTTAGGCGGAGGAGGGCAACGCTATGGCTACACCTTC,CASSLGGGGQRYGYTF
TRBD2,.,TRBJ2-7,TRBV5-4,TGTGCCAGCAGTCTAGCGGGAGCACTGGGGGAGCAGTACTTC,CASSLAGALGEQYF
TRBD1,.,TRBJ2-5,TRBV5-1,TGTGCCAGCAGCGCGGGACAGGGATCCGTGGAGCAGTACTTC,CASSAGQGSVEQYF
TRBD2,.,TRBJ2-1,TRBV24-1,TGTGCCACTAGCCAGGGACTAGAGTACAATGAGCAGTTCTTC,CATSQGLEYNEQFF
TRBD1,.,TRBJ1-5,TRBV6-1,TGTGCCAGCAGTGAAGTCAGAGGGACAGGCTATAGCAATCAGCCCCAGCATTTT,CASSEVRGTGYSNQPQHF
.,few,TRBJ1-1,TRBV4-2,TGTGCCAGCAGCCAAGATACCCAGGGGCCCCTGACTGAAGCTTTCTTT,CASSQDTQGPLTEAFF
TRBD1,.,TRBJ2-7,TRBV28,TGTGCCAGCAGTTTAATCCGACAGGGCGCCTACGAGCAGTACTTC,CASSLIRQGAYEQYF
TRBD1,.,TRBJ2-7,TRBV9,TGTGCCAGCAGCTCCTGGGACAGCCCTAGGGAGCAGTACTTC,CASSSWDSPREQYF
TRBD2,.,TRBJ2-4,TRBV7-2,TGTGCCAGCAGCTTAGGGGAGGGCGGGGGGAACATTCAGTACTTC,CASSLGEGGGNIQYF
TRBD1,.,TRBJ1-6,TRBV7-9,TGTGCCAGCAGCGCATCCGGGACAGGGGTGGGGACCCTCCACTTT,CASSASGTGVGTLHF
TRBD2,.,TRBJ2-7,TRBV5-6,TGTGCCAGCACCCCCCTCGCGGGAGCCTACGAGCAGTACTTC,CASTPLAGAYEQYF
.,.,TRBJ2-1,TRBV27,TGTGCCAGCAGTACGCTAGATTTTGGAGGGTGGGATGAGCAGTTCTTC,CASSTLDFGGWDEQFF
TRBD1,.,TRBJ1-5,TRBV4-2,TGTGCCAGCAGCCAAGTGGGGCAGGGGGATAATAGCAATCAGCCCCAGCATTTT,CASSQVGQGDNSNQPQHF
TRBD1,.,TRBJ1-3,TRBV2,TGTGCCAGCAGGAGGGGACAGTCTGGAAACACCATATATTTT,CASRRGQSGNTIYF
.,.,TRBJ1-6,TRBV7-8,TGTGCCAGCAGCTTGGAGAGGGGGTCACCCCTCCACTTT,CASSLERGSPLHF
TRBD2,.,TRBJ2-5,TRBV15,TGTGCCACCAGTTTGGTGTCTAGCGGGACCTACCAAGAGACCCAGTACTTC,CATSLVSSGTYQETQYF
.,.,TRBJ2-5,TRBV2,TGTGCCAGCCAGTCTTTTGAGACCCAGTACTTC,CASQSFETQYF
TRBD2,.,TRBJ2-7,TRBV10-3,TGTGCCATCAGTGAGTCGCGGGGGGGGCTCGAGCAGTACTTC,CAISESRGGLEQYF
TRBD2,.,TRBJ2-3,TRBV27,TGTGCCAGCAGTTTGGGACTAGCGGGACCTAGCACAGATACGCAGTATTTT,CASSLGLAGPSTDTQYF
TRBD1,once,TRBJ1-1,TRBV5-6,TGTGCCAGCAGCCACTGGGACAGGGACAACACTGAAGCTTTCTTT,CASSHWDRDNTEAFF
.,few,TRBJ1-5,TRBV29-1,TGCAGCGTTGACCAGGGGCCCAATCAGCCCCAGCATTTT,CSVDQGPNQPQHF
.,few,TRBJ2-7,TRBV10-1,TGCGCCAGCAGAACTCCCACGCCCAACGAGCAGTACTTC,CASRTPTPNEQYF
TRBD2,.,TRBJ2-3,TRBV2,TGTGCCAGCAGTGCGCGCGCGGGAGGAGGTTCGGATACGCAGTATTTT,CASSARAGGGSDTQYF
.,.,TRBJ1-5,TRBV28,TGTGCCAGCAGTTCATACAGAGATCAGCCCCAGCATTTT,CASSSYRDQPQHF
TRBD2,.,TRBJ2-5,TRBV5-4,TGTGCCAGCAGCTTGTATCGTGGCGGGAGGGCCCCGGAGACCCAGTACTTC,CASSLYRGGRAPETQYF
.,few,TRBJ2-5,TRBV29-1,TGCAGCGTTGTAAGGGGCTTGGAGACCCAGTACTTC,CSVVRGLETQYF
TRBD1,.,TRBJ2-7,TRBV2,TGTGCCAGCACCAGGGGACAGGGTTCTTACGAGCAGTACTTC,CASTRGQGSYEQYF
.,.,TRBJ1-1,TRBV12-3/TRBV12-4,TGTGCCAGCAGTTGGGAGGGGGCTGAAGCTTTCTTT,CASSWEGAEAFF
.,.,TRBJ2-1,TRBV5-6,TGTGCCAGCAGCTTCTTCCGCGGTGAGCAGTTCTTC,CASSFFRGEQFF
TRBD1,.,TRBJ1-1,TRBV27,TGTGCCAGCAGTTTCCAGGGACAGGTAGGCACTGAAGCTTTCTTT,CASSFQGQVGTEAFF